The 28 T cell receptor beta chains presented below share a single source sample, sequenced in a study of response to subunit inactivated influenza vaccine. One entry per CDR3 protein results from TCRdb running MiXCR on the RT-PCR reads. This table holds about half a million distinct CDR3 sequences, about 8% found once. The specimen was PBMCs from blood, collected around 25 months after vaccination. These receptors were taken from a man between 50 and 70 years old who received an inactivated influenza vaccine.

There are a few counts of this clonotype. The genes are TRBV5-1 and TRBJ2-1; D is possibly TRBD2 (6 bases). The germline gives CDR1 SGHRS, CDR2 YFSETQ. Trimming stripped 4 bases from V and 1 base from J, with 15 bases between. There are 16 residues in the CDR3. The CDR3 DNA reads TGCGCCAGCAGCGCCATGGGGGGTCATTCCTACAATGAGCAGTTCTTC. This encodes CASSAMGGHSYNEQFF. Filled out from reference TRBV5-1 and TRBJ2-1, the complete variable domain reads KAGVTQTPRYLIKTRGQQVTLSCSPISGHRSVSWYQQTPGQGLQFLFEYFSETQRNKGNFPGRFSGRQFSNSRSEMNVSTLELGDSALYLCASSAMGGHSYNEQFFGPGTRLTVL.

This clonotype was picked up many times. V and J are TRBV10-3 and TRBJ1-6; D perhaps matches TRBD1 (5 bases). This CDR3 is built from 15 residues. The germline V gene encodes CDR1 ENHRY and CDR2 SYGVKD. Trimming took 8 bases from V and 8 from J, leaving 19 bases between them. As DNA, the CDR3 is TGTGCCATCTCGAGGGGAGGGGAGTGGGATTCACCCCTCCACTTT. This encodes CAISRGGEWDSPLHF.

V is TRBV6-2 or TRBV6-3 and J is TRBJ2-1; 10 nucleotides align to TRBD2. This CDR3 region has 15 residues. V dropped 6 bases and J dropped 5; count of bases not matched to a gene: 7. Germline loops: CDR1 MNHEY, CDR2 SVGEGT. In DNA form, the CDR3 reads TGTGCCAGCAGGAGAGCGGGGGGGCCCCACAATGAGCAGTTCTTC. As protein: CASRRAGGPHNEQFF.

This clonotype was recorded at least ten times. The chain joins TRBV10-3 to TRBJ1-1; 7 bases map to TRBD1. The CDR3 has 13 residues. Germline V gene data show CDR1 as ENHRY and CDR2 as SYGVKD. V lost 6 bases, J lost 3 bases, and 4 bases stayed unmatched. The CDR3 region is CAISGQADTEAFF. The CDR3 DNA reads TGTGCCATCAGCGGACAGGCGGACACTGAAGCTTTCTTT.

This clonotype came up a few times. The genes are TRBV2 and TRBJ2-2; D could derive from TRBD1 or TRBD2 (5 bases each). Germline V CDR1 and CDR2: SNHLY, FYNNEI. V gave up 8 bases and J gave up 4 bases, with 20 bases separating them. The CDR3 spans 16 residues. CDR3 sequence reads: CASGGRDTSSTGELFF. CDR3 sequence (DNA): TGTGCCAGCGGCGGCAGGGATACTAGTAGCACCGGGGAGCTGTTTTTT.

This clonotype was detected only a few times. For the CDR3, the DNA is TGTGCCAGCAGTTTAAGTCTTGGGGCCAAAAACATTCAGTACTTC. Protein: CASSLSLGAKNIQYF. The rearrangement uses TRBV12-3 or TRBV12-4 and TRBJ2-4; D gene unclear. V was shortened by 2 bases and J by 1 base, with 9 bases between the two germline ends. The CDR3 has 15 amino acids.

The chain is built from TRBV9 and TRBJ1-3, with 11 nucleotides matching TRBD1. CDR1 SGDLS and CDR2 YYNGEE come from the germline V gene. Losses at the gene ends were 4 bases for V and 3 bases for J; bases not matched to a gene: 9. The CDR3 length is 17 residues. The CDR3 DNA follows: TGTGCCAGCAGCCCGCGGACAGGGGGCGGTTTTGGAAACACCATATATTTT. Its translation is CASSPRTGGGFGNTIYF. The whole variable domain, remainder taken from reference TRBV9 and TRBJ1-3, is DSGVTQTPKHLITATGQRVTLRCSPRSGDLSVYWYQQSLDQGLQFLIQYYNGEERAKGNILERFSAQQFPDLHSELNLSSLELGDSALYFCASSPRTGGGFGNTIYFGEGSWLTVV.

The table lists this clonotype with many counts. This chain uses TRBV29-1 with TRBJ1-5; 7 nucleotides match TRBD1. This CDR3 has 14 residues. Germline trimming cut 6 bases from V and 5 bases from J; bases unmatched to any gene: 10. Germline values: CDR1 SQVTM, CDR2 ANQGSEA. CDR3: CSVRGQGDHQPQHF. DNA of the CDR3: TGCAGCGTAAGGGGGCAGGGGGACCATCAGCCCCAGCATTTT.

This clonotype was detected many times. The J gene is TRBJ2-1, the V gene TRBV4-3; 11 nucleotides agree with TRBD2. The V gene's germline CDR1 is LGHNA and CDR2 YSLEER. The CDR3 has 19 residues. The junction had 15 bases not matched to a gene; V was cut back by 1 base and J by 7 bases. The CDR3 protein is CASSQAGTSGRISINEQFF. The CDR3 coding sequence is TGCGCCAGCAGCCAAGCGGGAACTAGCGGGAGAATATCCATAAATGAGCAGTTCTTC.

V and J are TRBV3-1 and TRBJ2-7, with D hard to call. Between the trimmed V and J ends, which lost 4 bases and 6 bases, there was a span of 10 bases. CDR1 and CDR2 from the germline V gene are LGHDT and YNNKEL (reference sequence). The CDR3 runs to 12 residues. CDR3 amino acids: CASSREGPEQYF. The CDR3 DNA reads TGTGCCAGCAGCCGCGAAGGTCCCGAGCAGTACTTC.

There are many counts of this clonotype. The chain recombines TRBV12-3 or TRBV12-4 with TRBJ1-6; 8 bases match TRBD1. This CDR3 region has 14 residues. J was trimmed by 9 bases and V by 3 bases; bases with no gene match: 4. CDR3 sequence: CASSFDRGGSPLHF. The CDR3 coding sequence is TGTGCCAGCAGTTTTGACAGGGGTGGTTCACCCCTCCACTTT.

The chain links TRBV12-3 or TRBV12-4 to TRBJ1-1, with 7 bases matching TRBD1. This CDR3 is built from 15 residues. The trim removed 6 bases at V and 7 bases at J, leaving 14 bases unmatched. The CDR3 here is CASSSDRARQNEAFF. CDR3 coding DNA: TGTGCCAGCAGCTCTGACAGGGCACGGCAAAATGAAGCTTTCTTT.

This sequence joins TRBV11-2 and TRBJ2-1, with D tentatively TRBD2 (6 bases). This CDR3 comprises 13 residues. Germline V gene data show CDR1 as SGHAT and CDR2 as FQNNGV. Trimming stripped 8 bases from V and 10 bases from J, with 18 bases between. The CDR3 DNA reads as TGTGCCAGCTGCCTAGCTCAGGAGGGGGAGCAGTTCTTC. Translating gives CASCLAQEGEQFF.

In the case of this clonotype: This may arise from a read error, as a much more abundant clone is one base away. The chain joins TRBV4-2 to TRBJ1-2; weak D call: TRBD1 (5 bases). This CDR3 region has 17 residues. CDR1 is LGHNA, CDR2 YNFKEQ, per germline. The CDR3 loop is CASSRTSRDLPNYGYIF. CDR3 sequence (DNA): TGTGCCAGCAGCCGGACTTCTCGGGACCTCCCTAACTATGGCTACATCTTC.

This clonotype was picked up many times. This chain's CDR3 is CASSQEGNTGELFF. The CDR3 DNA reads TGTGCCAGCAGCCAGGAGGGGAACACCGGGGAGCTGTTTTTT. The V call is TRBV5-6, the J call TRBJ2-2, with a possible D match to TRBD2 (6 bases). Trimming stripped 4 bases from V and 1 base from J, with 8 bases between. Germline CDR1 SGHDT, CDR2 YYEEEE. The CDR3 has 14 amino acids.

In its sample, this clonotype was seen a few times. The V call is TRBV6-1, the J call TRBJ2-3; 8 bases match TRBD2. With 6 bases clipped from V and 1 base from J, the junction kept 15 bases outside the gene matches. The germline CDR1 and CDR2 sequences are MNHNS and SASEGT. The CDR3 is 18 residues long. The CDR3 here is CASRSGTSTLFGTDTQYF. In DNA, the CDR3 is TGTGCCAGCAGATCCGGGACTAGTACCTTGTTTGGCACAGATACGCAGTATTTT.

There are many counts of this clonotype. The chain joins TRBV7-2 to TRBJ2-7; D remains unclear. Germline-derived CDR1 and CDR2 are SGHTA and FQGNSA. Trimming left V 5 bases short and J 0 bases short, with 14 bases between. The length of the CDR3 is 15 residues. Written as DNA, the CDR3 is TGTGCCAGCAGCCTACCCTTATATAGCTCCTACGAGCAGTACTTC. Translation gives CASSLPLYSSYEQYF. Full variable domain (outside the CDR3, taken from reference TRBV7-2 and TRBJ2-7): GAGVSQSPSNKVTEKGKDVELRCDPISGHTALYWYRQSLGQGLEFLIYFQGNSAPDKSGLPSDRFSAERTGGSVSTLTIQRTQQEDSAVYLCASSLPLYSSYEQYFGPGTRLTVT.

This clonotype has only a few counts. The rearrangement joins TRBV21-1 to TRBJ2-7; the table names TRBD1, a call not compared with the DNA. TRBV21-1 is labeled a pseudogene. This CDR3 spans 17 amino acids. The CDR3 sequence is CASSTRPGGGRIYEQYF. The CDR3 DNA reads as TGTGCCAGCAGCACCCGGCCGGGCGGCGGACGGATTTACGAGCAGTACTTC.

This clonotype was found many times. The chain carries TRBV11-2 and TRBJ2-7; possibly TRBD2 for D (6 bases). The CDR3 has 14 residues. Trimming stripped 0 bases from V and 2 bases from J, with 8 bases between. Germline V gives CDR1 SGHAT, CDR2 FQNNGV. The CDR3 nucleotides are TGTGCCAGCAGCTTAGATACGGGAGCCTACGAGCAGTACTTC. As protein: CASSLDTGAYEQYF. Full variable domain (remainder filled in from reference TRBV11-2 and TRBJ2-7): EAGVAQSPRYKIIEKRQSVAFWCNPISGHATLYWYQQILGQGPKLLIQFQNNGVVDDSQLPKDRFSAERLKGVDSTLKIQPAKLEDSAVYLCASSLDTGAYEQYFGPGTRLTVT.

Only a few counts were recorded for this clonotype. V usage is TRBV6-2 or TRBV6-3 and J usage is TRBJ1-1; D remains unclear. The CDR3 has 15 amino acids. V gave up 2 bases and J gave up 0 bases, with 10 bases separating them. CDR1 MNHEY and CDR2 SVGEGT come from the germline V gene. The CDR3 sequence: CASSYPSGVNTEAFF. The CDR3, as DNA: TGTGCCAGCAGTTACCCCTCGGGAGTGAACACTGAAGCTTTCTTT.

This clonotype was recorded many times. The chain joins TRBV7-2 to TRBJ2-1, with 9 bases lining up with TRBD2. CDR3 size: 14 residues. Germline V gene lookup returns CDR1 SGHTA and CDR2 FQGNSA. Germline trimming cut 3 bases from V and 6 bases from J; bases unmatched to any gene: 3. For the CDR3, the DNA is TGTGCCAGCAGCTTCGGACTAGCGATCAATGAGCAGTTCTTC. It yields the protein CASSFGLAINEQFF. The variable domain in full, completed from reference TRBV7-2 and TRBJ2-1, reads GAGVSQSPSNKVTEKGKDVELRCDPISGHTALYWYRQSLGQGLEFLIYFQGNSAPDKSGLPSDRFSAERTGGSVSTLTIQRTQQEDSAVYLCASSFGLAINEQFFGPGTRLTVL.

At least ten counts were recorded for this clonotype. The rearrangement joins TRBV9 to TRBJ2-1, with no clear D. V shed 3 bases and J shed 2 bases, with 3 bases lying between them. CDR1 SGDLS and CDR2 YYNGEE come from the germline V gene. The CDR3 loop spans 12 amino acids. CDR3 sequence: CASSEAYNEQFF. DNA of the CDR3: TGTGCCAGCAGCGAAGCCTACAATGAGCAGTTCTTC.

The genes are TRBV11-1 and TRBJ2-7; 10 bases map to TRBD1. With 0 bases clipped from V and 3 bases from J, the junction kept 14 bases outside the gene matches. Per the germline V gene, CDR1 is SGHAT and CDR2 is FQDESV (reference sequence). The CDR3 totals 19 residues. The CDR3 is CASSLAFRDRGGVVYEQYF. The DNA of the CDR3 is TGTGCCAGCAGCTTAGCCTTTCGGGACAGGGGAGGGGTTGTCTACGAGCAGTACTTC. Full variable domain (rest looked up from reference TRBV11-1 and TRBJ2-7): EAEVAQSPRYKITEKSQAVAFWCDPISGHATLYWYRQILGQGPELLVQFQDESVVDDSQLPKDRFSAERLKGVDSTLKIQPAELGDSAMYLCASSLAFRDRGGVVYEQYFGPGTRLTVT.

This clonotype was seen only a few times. The chain links TRBV5-1 to TRBJ2-1, with D perhaps TRBD1 (6 bases). The CDR3 covers 17 residues. The germline V and J ends were trimmed by 0 bases and 7 bases, with 20 bases remaining between them. Looked up from germline, CDR1 is SGHRS and CDR2 is YFSETQ. CDR3 amino acids: CASSLAVRTANVNEQFF. CDR3 coding DNA: TGCGCCAGCAGCTTGGCCGTTCGGACAGCAAATGTAAATGAGCAGTTCTTC. The whole variable domain, filled in from reference TRBV5-1 and TRBJ2-1, reads KAGVTQTPRYLIKTRGQQVTLSCSPISGHRSVSWYQQTPGQGLQFLFEYFSETQRNKGNFPGRFSGRQFSNSRSEMNVSTLELGDSALYLCASSLAVRTANVNEQFFGPGTRLTVL.

This clonotype has a count of ten or more. The chain is built from TRBV12-3 or TRBV12-4 and TRBJ2-5; D may match TRBD1 or TRBD2 (5 bases each). The CDR3 sequence is 14 residues long. V was trimmed by 5 bases and J by 3 bases, leaving 13 bases between them. The DNA for the CDR3 is TGTGCCAGCAGTCGGGCCGGGACGGAAGAGACCCAGTACTTC. Translating it yields CASSRAGTEETQYF.

V usage is TRBV7-9 and J usage is TRBJ2-5; weak D call: TRBD2 (6 bases). The CDR3 length is 14 residues. The V gene's germline CDR1 is SEHNR and CDR2 FQNEAQ (reference sequence). The ends were cut back, 5 bases at V and 5 bases at J, with 15 bases in the middle. Here the CDR3 DNA reads TGTGCCAGCAGCCGCTCGGGAGTAGGGGAGACCCAGTACTTC. This gives the protein CASSRSGVGETQYF.

This chain's CDR3 is CASSPEKTGGPETQYF. CDR3 coding DNA: TGCGCCAGCAGCCCGGAGAAGACAGGGGGCCCGGAGACCCAGTACTTC. The chain has TRBV5-1 and TRBJ2-5, with TRBD1 matching over 10 bases. V lost 4 bases to trimming and J lost 5 bases; unmatched junction nucleotides: 11. This CDR3 is built from 16 residues. Germline assignment: CDR1 SGHRS and CDR2 YFSETQ.

The sample holds a few counts of this clonotype. This chain uses TRBV5-1 with TRBJ2-3; 8 nucleotides agree with TRBD2. V gave up 0 bases and J gave up 0 bases; unmatched junction bases: 3. The CDR3 totals 16 residues. Per germline, CDR1 SGHRS and CDR2 YFSETQ. As DNA, the CDR3 is TGCGCCAGCAGCTTGGAGGCGGGGGGTAGCACAGATACGCAGTATTTT. The encoded protein is CASSLEAGGSTDTQYF.